The next 11 T cell receptor beta chains were all read from a single sample in a study of healthy donors' naive CD4 and CD8 T cells. Starting from around 500 ng of total RNA, TCR libraries were made with linear amplification. TCRdb reprocessed the reads with MiXCR, giving one entry per CDR3 protein. The sample holds 150,000 to 200,000 distinct CDR3 sequences, over 60% seen once. Sequenced: naive CD4+ and CD8+ T cells sorted from blood, pooled from several donors. These receptors all come from a pool of human donors in good health; the sample pools cells from several healthy donors.

The chain is built from TRBV20-1 and TRBJ2-1; 12 nucleotides align to TRBD2. The CDR3 sequence is 20 residues long. V lost 4 bases to trimming and J lost 0 bases; unmatched junction nucleotides: 16. CDR1 DFQATT and CDR2 SNEGSKA come from the germline V gene (reference sequence). The DNA of the CDR3 is TGCAGTGCTACCATACCGGGACTAGCGGGCGCGATCAGCTCCTACAATGAGCAGTTCTTC. Amino acid sequence: CSATIPGLAGAISSYNEQFF.

This clonotype was observed a handful of times. The V and J genes are TRBV6-5 and TRBJ1-2; 7 bases line up with TRBD1. With 5 bases clipped from V and 1 base from J, the junction kept 7 bases outside the gene matches. CDR3 size: 15 residues. Looked up from germline, CDR1 is MNHEY and CDR2 is SVGAGI. The CDR3 here is CASSARQGGNYGYTF. CDR3 bases: TGTGCCAGCAGTGCAAGACAGGGTGGTAACTATGGCTACACCTTC.

The V and J genes are TRBV11-2 and TRBJ2-1; the match to TRBD2 covers 8 bases. Germline-derived CDR1 and CDR2 are SGHAT and FQNNGV. The CDR3 has 14 residues. The trim removed 6 bases at V and 3 bases at J, leaving 4 bases unmatched. The chain's CDR3 is CASSRSGNYNEQFF. The CDR3 DNA reads TGTGCCAGCAGTCGTAGCGGGAACTACAATGAGCAGTTCTTC.

This chain links TRBV11-1 with TRBJ2-7, with D unresolved. CDR3 length: 12 residues. Germline values: CDR1 SGHAT, CDR2 FQDESV (reference sequence). The V end was cut by 8 bases, the J end by 0 bases, with 8 bases between. In DNA, the CDR3 is TGTGCCAGCGGAATTAACTCCTACGAGCAGTACTTC. Its protein is CASGINSYEQYF.

V and J are TRBV29-1 and TRBJ2-7; tentatively, D is TRBD1 (5 bases). The CDR3 extends over 13 amino acids. The germline CDR1 and CDR2 sequences are SQVTM and ANQGSEA. Trimming cost V 3 bases and J 2 bases, with 11 bases left between them. The DNA for the CDR3 is TGCAGCGTTGAGGCGGACACCACCTACGAGCAGTACTTC. Translated, it gives CSVEADTTYEQYF.

The chain employs TRBV6-2 or TRBV6-3 and TRBJ2-7; D gene unclear. Germline V gene data show CDR1 as MNHEY and CDR2 as SVGEGT. Trimming removed 5 bases from V and 3 bases from J, with 8 bases in between. CDR3 length equals 12 residues. CDR3 nucleotides: TGTGCCAGCAGTGTTTTAAGCTACGAGCAGTACTTC. Translated, it gives CASSVLSYEQYF.

The rearrangement joins TRBV6-6 to TRBJ2-5; 8 bases are shared with TRBD1. Germline values: CDR1 MNHNY, CDR2 SVGAGI (reference sequence). The CDR3 runs to 14 residues. With 7 bases clipped from V and 1 base from J, the junction kept 5 bases outside the gene matches. The CDR3: CASTATGAQETQYF. DNA of the CDR3: TGTGCCAGCACTGCGACAGGGGCCCAAGAGACCCAGTACTTC.

V and J are TRBV19 and TRBJ1-1, with D maybe TRBD1 (6 bases). Germline values: CDR1 LNHDA, CDR2 SQIVND (reference sequence). The CDR3 consists of 15 residues. Trimming pared 4 bases from V and 2 bases from J, leaving 14 bases between. The CDR3 DNA sequence: TGTGCCAGTAGTACCGGGACACCGCCTAACACTGAAGCTTTCTTT. It encodes CASSTGTPPNTEAFF.

This rearrangement joins TRBV6-6 to TRBJ2-7, with D maybe TRBD2 (5 bases). With 0 bases removed from V and 3 bases from J, the gap between germline ends came to 9 bases. Germline V gene data show CDR1 as MNHNY and CDR2 as SVGAGI (reference sequence). The CDR3 is 14 residues long. The CDR3, as DNA: TGTGCCAGCAGTTACTCGATGGGGAGCTACGAGCAGTACTTC. Translating gives CASSYSMGSYEQYF.

This chain uses TRBV19 with TRBJ1-1; no firm D call. Looked up from germline, CDR1 is LNHDA and CDR2 is SQIVND (reference sequence). The CDR3 length is 12 residues. V shed 8 bases and J shed 5 bases, with 12 bases lying between them. CDR3 region: CASLAGGTEAFF. The CDR3, as DNA: TGTGCCAGTTTGGCAGGTGGGACTGAAGCTTTCTTT.

The V and J genes are TRBV6-5 and TRBJ1-2; maybe TRBD1 (6 bases). Trimming shortened V by 5 bases and J by 5 bases, and 18 bases separated the two germline ends. The germline V gene has CDR1 MNHEY and CDR2 SVGAGI. The length of the CDR3 is 15 residues. In DNA, the CDR3 is TGTGCCAGCAGTCCCTTTCACGGGACATATTATGGCTACACCTTC. Translated, it gives CASSPFHGTYYGYTF.